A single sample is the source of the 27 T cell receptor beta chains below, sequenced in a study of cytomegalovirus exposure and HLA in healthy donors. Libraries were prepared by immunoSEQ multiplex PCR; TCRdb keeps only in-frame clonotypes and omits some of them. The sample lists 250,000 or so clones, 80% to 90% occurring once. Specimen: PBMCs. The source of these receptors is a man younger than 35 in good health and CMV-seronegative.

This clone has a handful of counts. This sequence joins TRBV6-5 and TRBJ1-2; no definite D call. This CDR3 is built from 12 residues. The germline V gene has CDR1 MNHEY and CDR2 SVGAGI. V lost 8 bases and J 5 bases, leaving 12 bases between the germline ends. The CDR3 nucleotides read TGTGCCAGCTGGTCGGTACCTTATGGCTACACCTTC. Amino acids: CASWSVPYGYTF.

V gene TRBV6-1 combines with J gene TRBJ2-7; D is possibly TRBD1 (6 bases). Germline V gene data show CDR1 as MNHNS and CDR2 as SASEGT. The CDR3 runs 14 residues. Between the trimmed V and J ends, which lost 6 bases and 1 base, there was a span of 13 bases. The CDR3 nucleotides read TGTGCCAGCAGAGACAGGTCGTTATCCTACGAGCAGTACTTC. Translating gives CASRDRSLSYEQYF.

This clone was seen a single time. This CDR3 reads CASSPNTGLNEKLFF. The CDR3 bases are TGTGCCAGCTCACCAAATACGGGACTCAATGAAAAACTGTTTTTT. The V gene is TRBV18, the J gene TRBJ1-4; a possible D gene is TRBD1 (5 bases). The V gene lost 2 bases and the J gene lost 5 bases, with 12 bases spanning the gap. The CDR3 covers 15 residues. Per the germline V gene, CDR1 is KGHSH and CDR2 is LQKENI.

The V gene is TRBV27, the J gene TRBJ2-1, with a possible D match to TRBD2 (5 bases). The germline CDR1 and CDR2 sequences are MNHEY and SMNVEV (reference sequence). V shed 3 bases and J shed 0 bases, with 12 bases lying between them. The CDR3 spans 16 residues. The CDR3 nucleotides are TGTGCCAGCAGTTTTGTCGGAGGAAGCTCCTACAATGAGCAGTTCTTC. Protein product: CASSFVGGSSYNEQFF.

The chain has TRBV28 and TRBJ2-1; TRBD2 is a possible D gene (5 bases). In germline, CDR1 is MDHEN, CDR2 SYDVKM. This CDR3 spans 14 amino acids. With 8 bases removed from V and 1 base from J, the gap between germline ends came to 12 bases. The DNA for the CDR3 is TGTGCCAGCTCACAAGGGAGATCCTACAATGAGCAGTTCTTC. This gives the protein CASSQGRSYNEQFF.

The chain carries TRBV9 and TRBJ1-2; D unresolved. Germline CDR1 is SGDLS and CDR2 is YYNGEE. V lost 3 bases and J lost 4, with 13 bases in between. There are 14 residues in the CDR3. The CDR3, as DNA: TGTGCCAGCAGCGCCCTCGAGGAGCCCTATGGCTACACCTTC. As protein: CASSALEEPYGYTF.

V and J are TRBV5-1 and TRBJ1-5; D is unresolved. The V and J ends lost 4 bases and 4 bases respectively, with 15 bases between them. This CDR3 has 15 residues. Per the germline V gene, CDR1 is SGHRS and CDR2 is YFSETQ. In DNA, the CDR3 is TGCGCCAGCAGCCAGGATGGCAGGCGTAATCAGCCCCAGCATTTT. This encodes CASSQDGRRNQPQHF.

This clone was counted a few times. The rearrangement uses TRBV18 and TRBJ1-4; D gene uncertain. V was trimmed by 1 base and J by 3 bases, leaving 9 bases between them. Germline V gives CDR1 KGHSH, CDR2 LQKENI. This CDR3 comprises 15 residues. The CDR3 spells CASSPQSGSNEKLFF. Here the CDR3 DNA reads TGTGCCAGCTCACCACAATCGGGGTCTAATGAAAAACTGTTTTTT.

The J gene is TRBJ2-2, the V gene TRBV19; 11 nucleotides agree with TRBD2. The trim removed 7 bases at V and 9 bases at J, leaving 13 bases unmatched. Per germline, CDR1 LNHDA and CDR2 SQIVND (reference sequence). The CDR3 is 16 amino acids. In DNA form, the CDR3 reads TGTGCCAGTATTGAAACAACCGGGACTAGCGGCTGGGAGCTGTTTTTT. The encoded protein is CASIETTGTSGWELFF. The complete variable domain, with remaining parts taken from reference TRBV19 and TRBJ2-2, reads DGGITQSPKYLFRKEGQNVTLSCEQNLNHDAMYWYRQDPGQGLRLIYYSQIVNDFQKGDIAEGYSVSREKKESFPLTVTSAQKNPTAFYLCASIETTGTSGWELFFGEGSRLTVL.

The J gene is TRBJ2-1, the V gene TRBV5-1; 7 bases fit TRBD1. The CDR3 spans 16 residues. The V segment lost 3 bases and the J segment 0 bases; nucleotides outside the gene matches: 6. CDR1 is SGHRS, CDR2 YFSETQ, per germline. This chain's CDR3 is CASSSLWDSSYNEQFF. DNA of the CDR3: TGCGCCAGCAGCTCCCTCTGGGACAGCTCCTACAATGAGCAGTTCTTC.

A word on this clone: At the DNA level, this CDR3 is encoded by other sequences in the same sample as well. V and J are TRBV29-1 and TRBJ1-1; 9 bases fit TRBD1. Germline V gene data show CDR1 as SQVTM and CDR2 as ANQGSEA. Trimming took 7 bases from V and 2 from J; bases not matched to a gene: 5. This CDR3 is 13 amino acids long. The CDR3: CSGLQGANTEAFF. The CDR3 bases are TGCAGCGGCCTACAGGGGGCAAACACTGAAGCTTTCTTT.

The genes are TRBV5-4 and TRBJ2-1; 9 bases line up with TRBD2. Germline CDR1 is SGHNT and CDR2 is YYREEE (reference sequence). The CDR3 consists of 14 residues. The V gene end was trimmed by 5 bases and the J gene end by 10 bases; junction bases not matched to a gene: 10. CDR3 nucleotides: TGTGCCAGCAGATCCGCTAGCGGGACGAGGGAGCAGTTCTTC. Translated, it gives CASRSASGTREQFF. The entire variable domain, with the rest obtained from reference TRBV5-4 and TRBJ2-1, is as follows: ETGVTQSPTHLIKTRGQQVTLRCSSQSGHNTVSWYQQALGQGPQFIFQYYREEENGRGNFPPRFSGLQFPNYSSELNVNALELDDSALYLCASRSASGTREQFFGPGTRLTVL.

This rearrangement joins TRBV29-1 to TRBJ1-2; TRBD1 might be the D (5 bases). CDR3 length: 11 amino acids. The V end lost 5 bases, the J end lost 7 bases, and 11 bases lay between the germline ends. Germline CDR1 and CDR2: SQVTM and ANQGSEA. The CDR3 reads CSVWDGGGYTF. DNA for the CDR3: TGCAGCGTTTGGGACGGGGGTGGCTACACCTTC.

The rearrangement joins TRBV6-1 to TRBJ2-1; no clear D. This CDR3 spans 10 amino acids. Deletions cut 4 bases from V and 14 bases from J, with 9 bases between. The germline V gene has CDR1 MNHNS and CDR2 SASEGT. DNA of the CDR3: TGTGCCAGCAGTGGATCCCGGGAGTTCTTC. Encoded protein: CASSGSREFF.

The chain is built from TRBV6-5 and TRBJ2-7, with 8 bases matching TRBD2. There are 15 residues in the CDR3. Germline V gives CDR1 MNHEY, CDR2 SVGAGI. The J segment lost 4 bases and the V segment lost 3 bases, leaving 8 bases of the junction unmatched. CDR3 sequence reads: CASSYYSGRGYEQYF. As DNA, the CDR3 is TGTGCCAGCAGTTATTACTCCGGGAGGGGATACGAGCAGTACTTC.

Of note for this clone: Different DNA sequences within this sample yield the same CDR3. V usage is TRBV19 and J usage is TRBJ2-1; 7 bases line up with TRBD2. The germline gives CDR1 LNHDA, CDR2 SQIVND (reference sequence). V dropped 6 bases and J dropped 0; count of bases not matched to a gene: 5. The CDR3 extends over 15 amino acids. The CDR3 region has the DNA TGTGCCAGTAGCCGTAGCGGGTCCTCCTACAATGAGCAGTTCTTC. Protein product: CASSRSGSSYNEQFF.

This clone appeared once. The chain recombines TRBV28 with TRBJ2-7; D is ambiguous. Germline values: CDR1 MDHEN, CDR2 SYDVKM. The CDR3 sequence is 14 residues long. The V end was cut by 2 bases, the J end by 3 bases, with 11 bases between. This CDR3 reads CASSLRLVVYEQYF. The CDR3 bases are TGTGCCAGCAGTTTACGATTAGTTGTCTACGAGCAGTACTTC.

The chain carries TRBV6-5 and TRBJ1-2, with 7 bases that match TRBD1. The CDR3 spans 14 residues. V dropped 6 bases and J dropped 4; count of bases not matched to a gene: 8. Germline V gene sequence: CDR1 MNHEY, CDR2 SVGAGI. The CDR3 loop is CASRPGTDPYGYTF. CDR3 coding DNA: TGTGCCAGCAGGCCCGGGACAGACCCCTATGGCTACACCTTC.

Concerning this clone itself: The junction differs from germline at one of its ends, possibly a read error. CDR3 residues: CASSLEGGRWTDF. Here the CDR3 DNA reads TGCGCCAGCAGCTTGGAGGGAGGGAGGTGGACGGACTTC. This chain uses TRBV5-1 with TRBJ2-4; 7 bases line up with TRBD2. CDR3 length: 13 residues. Germline V gene lookup returns CDR1 SGHRS and CDR2 YFSETQ.

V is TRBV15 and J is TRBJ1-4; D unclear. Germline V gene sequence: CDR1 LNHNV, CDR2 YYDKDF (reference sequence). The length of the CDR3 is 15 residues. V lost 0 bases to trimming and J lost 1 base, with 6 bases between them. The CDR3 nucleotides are TGTGCCACCAGCAGAGAGGGCGTAACTAATGAAAAACTGTTTTTT. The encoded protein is CATSREGVTNEKLFF.

This chain's CDR3 is CASSPGGSQETQYF. The CDR3 DNA sequence: TGCGCCAGCAGCCCCGGCGGGTCACAAGAGACCCAGTACTTC. The V call is TRBV5-1, the J call TRBJ2-5, with D possibly being TRBD2 (5 bases). The CDR3 contains 14 residues. V lost 4 bases and J lost 2, with 12 bases in between. Germline V gene sequence: CDR1 SGHRS, CDR2 YFSETQ.

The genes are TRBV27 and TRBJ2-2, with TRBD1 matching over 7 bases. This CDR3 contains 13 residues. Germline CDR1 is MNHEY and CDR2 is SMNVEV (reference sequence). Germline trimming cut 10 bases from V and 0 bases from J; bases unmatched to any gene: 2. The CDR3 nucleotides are TGTGCCACCGGGACAGCGAACACCGGGGAGCTGTTTTTT. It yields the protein CATGTANTGELFF.

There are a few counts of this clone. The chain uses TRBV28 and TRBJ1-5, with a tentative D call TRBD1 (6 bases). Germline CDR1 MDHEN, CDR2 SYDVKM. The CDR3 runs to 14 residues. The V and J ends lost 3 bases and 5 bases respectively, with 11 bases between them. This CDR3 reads CASSFQQGYQPQHF. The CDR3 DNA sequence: TGTGCCAGCAGTTTCCAACAGGGTTATCAGCCCCAGCATTTT.

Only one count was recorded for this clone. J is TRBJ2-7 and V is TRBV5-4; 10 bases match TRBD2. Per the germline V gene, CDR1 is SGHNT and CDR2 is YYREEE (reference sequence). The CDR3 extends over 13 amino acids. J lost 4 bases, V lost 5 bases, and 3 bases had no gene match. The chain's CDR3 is CASSLSGGYEQYF. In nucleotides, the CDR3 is TGTGCCAGCAGTCTTAGCGGGGGGTACGAGCAGTACTTC.

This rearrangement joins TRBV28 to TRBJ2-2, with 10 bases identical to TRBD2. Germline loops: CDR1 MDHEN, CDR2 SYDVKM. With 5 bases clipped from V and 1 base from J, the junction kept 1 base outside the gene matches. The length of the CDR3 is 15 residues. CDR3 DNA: TGTGCCAGCAGTCTAGCGGGGGAGAACACCGGGGAGCTGTTTTTT. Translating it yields CASSLAGENTGELFF.

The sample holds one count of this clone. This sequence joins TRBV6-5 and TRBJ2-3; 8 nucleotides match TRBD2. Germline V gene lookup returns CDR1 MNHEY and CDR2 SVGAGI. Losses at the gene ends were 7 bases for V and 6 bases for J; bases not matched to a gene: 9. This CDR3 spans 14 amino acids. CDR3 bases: TGTGCCAGCATACCCGGGGGGGGCGGGGATACGCAGTATTTT. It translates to CASIPGGGGDTQYF.

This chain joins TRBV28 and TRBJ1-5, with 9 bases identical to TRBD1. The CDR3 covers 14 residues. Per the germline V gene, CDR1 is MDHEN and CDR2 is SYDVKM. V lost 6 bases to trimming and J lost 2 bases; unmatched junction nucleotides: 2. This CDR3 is CASRTGGRNQPQHF. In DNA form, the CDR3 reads TGTGCCAGCAGAACAGGGGGCCGCAATCAGCCCCAGCATTTT.